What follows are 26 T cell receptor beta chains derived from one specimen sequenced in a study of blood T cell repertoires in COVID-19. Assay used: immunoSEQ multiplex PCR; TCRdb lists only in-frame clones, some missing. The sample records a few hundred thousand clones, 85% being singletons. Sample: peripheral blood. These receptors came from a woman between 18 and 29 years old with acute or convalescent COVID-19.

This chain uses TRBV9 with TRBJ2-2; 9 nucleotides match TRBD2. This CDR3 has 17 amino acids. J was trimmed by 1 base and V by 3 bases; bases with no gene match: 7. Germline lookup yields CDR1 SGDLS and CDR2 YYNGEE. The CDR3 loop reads CASSARTSELNTGELFF. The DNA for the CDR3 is TGTGCCAGCAGCGCCCGGACTAGCGAGTTGAACACCGGGGAGCTGTTTTTT.

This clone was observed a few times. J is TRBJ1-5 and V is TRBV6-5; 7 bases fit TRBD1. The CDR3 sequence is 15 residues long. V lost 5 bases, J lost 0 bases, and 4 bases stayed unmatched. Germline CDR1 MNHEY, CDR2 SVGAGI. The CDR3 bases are TGTGCCAGCAGTAAGGAGGGGGCTAGCAATCAGCCCCAGCATTTT. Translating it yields CASSKEGASNQPQHF.

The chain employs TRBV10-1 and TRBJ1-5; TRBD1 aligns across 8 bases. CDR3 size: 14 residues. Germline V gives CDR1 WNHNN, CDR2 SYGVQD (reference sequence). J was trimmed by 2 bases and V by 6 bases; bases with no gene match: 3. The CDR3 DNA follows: TGCGCCAGCAGGGAGGGACAGGGCAATCAGCCCCAGCATTTT. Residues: CASREGQGNQPQHF.

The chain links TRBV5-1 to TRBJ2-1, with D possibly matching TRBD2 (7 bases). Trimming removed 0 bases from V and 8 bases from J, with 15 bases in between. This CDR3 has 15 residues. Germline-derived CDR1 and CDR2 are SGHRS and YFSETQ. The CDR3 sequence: CASSLGRGLEDEQFF. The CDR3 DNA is TGCGCCAGCAGCTTGGGGCGGGGGCTAGAGGATGAGCAGTTCTTC.

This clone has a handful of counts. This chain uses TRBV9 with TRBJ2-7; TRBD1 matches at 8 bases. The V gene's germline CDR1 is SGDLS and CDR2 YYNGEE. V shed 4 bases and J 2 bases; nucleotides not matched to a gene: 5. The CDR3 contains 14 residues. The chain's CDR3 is CASSPRGQAYEQYF. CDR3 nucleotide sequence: TGTGCCAGCAGCCCCCGGGGACAGGCCTACGAGCAGTACTTC. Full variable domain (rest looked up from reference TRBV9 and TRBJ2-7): DSGVTQTPKHLITATGQRVTLRCSPRSGDLSVYWYQQSLDQGLQFLIQYYNGEERAKGNILERFSAQQFPDLHSELNLSSLELGDSALYFCASSPRGQAYEQYFGPGTRLTVT.

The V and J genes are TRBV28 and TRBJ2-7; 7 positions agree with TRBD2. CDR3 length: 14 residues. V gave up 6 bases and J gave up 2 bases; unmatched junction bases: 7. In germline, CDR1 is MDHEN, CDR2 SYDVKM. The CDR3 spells CASREAGPTYEQYF. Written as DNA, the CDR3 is TGTGCCAGCAGGGAAGCGGGGCCCACCTACGAGCAGTACTTC.

DNA of the CDR3: TGTGCCAGCAGTTTCTCCCTTTATTCTGGCTACACCTTC. Its translation is CASSFSLYSGYTF. The chain recombines TRBV28 with TRBJ1-2, with D hard to call. The V end was cut by 3 bases, the J end by 7 bases, with 12 bases between. The CDR3 loop spans 13 amino acids. Germline V gives CDR1 MDHEN, CDR2 SYDVKM.

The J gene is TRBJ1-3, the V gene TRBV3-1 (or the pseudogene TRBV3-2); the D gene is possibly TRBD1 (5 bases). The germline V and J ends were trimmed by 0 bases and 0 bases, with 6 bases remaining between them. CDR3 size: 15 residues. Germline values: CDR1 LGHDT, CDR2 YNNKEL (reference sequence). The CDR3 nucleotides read TGTGCCAGCAGCCAAGATAGGGGCTCTGGAAACACCATATATTTT. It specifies CASSQDRGSGNTIYF.

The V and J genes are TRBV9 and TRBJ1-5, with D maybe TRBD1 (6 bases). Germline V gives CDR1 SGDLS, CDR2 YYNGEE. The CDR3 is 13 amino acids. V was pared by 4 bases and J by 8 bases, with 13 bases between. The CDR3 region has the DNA TGTGCCAGCAGCCCGACAGGCCTTAAGCCCCAGCATTTT. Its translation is CASSPTGLKPQHF.

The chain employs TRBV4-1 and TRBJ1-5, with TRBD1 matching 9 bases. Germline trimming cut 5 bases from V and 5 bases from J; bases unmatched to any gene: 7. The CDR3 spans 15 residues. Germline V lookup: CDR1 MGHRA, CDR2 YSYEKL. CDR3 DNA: TGCGCCAGCAGCTCGGACAGGGGACGTTATCAGCCCCAGCATTTT. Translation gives CASSSDRGRYQPQHF.

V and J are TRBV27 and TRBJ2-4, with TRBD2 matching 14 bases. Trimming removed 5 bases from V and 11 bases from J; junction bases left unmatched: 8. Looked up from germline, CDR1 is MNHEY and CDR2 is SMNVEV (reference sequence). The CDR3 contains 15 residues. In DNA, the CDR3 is TGTGCCAGCAGTCCGGGACTAGCGGGAGTTGCTTTTCAGTACTTC. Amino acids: CASSPGLAGVAFQYF.

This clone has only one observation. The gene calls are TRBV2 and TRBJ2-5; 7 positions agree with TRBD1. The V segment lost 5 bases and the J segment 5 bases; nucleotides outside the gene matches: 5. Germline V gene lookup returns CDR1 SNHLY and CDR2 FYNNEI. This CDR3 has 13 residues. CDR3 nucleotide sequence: TGTGCCAGCAGTACAGGGGTGTGGGAGACCCAGTACTTC. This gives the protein CASSTGVWETQYF.

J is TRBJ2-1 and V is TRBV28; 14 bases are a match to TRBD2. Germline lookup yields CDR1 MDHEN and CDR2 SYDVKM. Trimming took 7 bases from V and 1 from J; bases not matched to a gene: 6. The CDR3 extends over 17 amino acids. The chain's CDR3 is CASTGLAGEGSYNEQFF. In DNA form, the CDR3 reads TGTGCCAGCACGGGACTAGCGGGAGAGGGGTCCTACAATGAGCAGTTCTTC.

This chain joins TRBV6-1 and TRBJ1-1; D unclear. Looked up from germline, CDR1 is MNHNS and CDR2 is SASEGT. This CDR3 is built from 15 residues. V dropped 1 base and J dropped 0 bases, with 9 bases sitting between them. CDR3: CASSEDLELNTEAFF. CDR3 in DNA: TGTGCCAGCAGTGAAGATCTGGAGCTGAACACTGAAGCTTTCTTT.

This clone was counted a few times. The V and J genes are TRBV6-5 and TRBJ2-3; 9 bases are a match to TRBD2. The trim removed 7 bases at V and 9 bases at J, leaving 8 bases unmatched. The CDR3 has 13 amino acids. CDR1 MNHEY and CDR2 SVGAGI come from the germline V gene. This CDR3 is CASKGGGAVTQYF. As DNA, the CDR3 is TGTGCCAGCAAGGGCGGGGGGGCAGTCACGCAGTATTTT.

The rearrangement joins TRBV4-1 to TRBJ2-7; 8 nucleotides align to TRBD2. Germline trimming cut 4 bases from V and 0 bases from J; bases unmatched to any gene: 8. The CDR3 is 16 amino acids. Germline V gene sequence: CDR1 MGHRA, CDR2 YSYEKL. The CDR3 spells CASSRGSSGSSYEQYF. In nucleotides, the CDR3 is TGCGCCAGCAGCCGAGGATCAAGCGGGAGCTCCTACGAGCAGTACTTC.

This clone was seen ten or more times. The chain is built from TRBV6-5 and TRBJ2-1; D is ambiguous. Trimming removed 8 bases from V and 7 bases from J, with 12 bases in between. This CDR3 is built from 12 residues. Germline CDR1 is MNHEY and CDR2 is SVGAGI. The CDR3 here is CASARVRNEQFF. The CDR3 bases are TGTGCCAGCGCGAGAGTTCGGAATGAGCAGTTCTTC.

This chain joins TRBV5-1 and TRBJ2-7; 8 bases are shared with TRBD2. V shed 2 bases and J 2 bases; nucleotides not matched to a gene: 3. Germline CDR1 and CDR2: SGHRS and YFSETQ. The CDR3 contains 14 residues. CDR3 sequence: CASSLAGATYEQYF. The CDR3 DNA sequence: TGCGCCAGCAGCTTAGCGGGAGCTACCTACGAGCAGTACTTC.

The CDR3 sequence is CASSESVGGGQGSYRNTIYF. CDR3 in DNA: TGTGCCAGCAGTGAAAGTGTCGGGGGGGGCCAGGGGTCATATCGAAACACCATATATTTT. The V gene is TRBV6-1, the J gene TRBJ1-3; D perhaps matches TRBD1 (6 bases). This CDR3 region has 20 residues. CDR1 MNHNS and CDR2 SASEGT come from the germline V gene. Trimming removed 2 bases at V and 5 bases at J, with 28 bases between.

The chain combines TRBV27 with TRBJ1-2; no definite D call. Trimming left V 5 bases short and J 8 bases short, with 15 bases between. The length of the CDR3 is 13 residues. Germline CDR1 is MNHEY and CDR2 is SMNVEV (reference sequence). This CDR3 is CASSPPGGGGYTF. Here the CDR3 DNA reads TGTGCCAGCAGTCCCCCCGGCGGTGGCGGCTACACCTTC.

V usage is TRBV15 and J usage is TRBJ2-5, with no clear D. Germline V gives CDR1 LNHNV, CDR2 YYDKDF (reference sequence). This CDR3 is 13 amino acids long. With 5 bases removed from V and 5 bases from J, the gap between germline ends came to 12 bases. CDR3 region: CATSPRMGETQYF. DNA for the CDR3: TGTGCCACCAGCCCTCGTATGGGCGAGACCCAGTACTTC.

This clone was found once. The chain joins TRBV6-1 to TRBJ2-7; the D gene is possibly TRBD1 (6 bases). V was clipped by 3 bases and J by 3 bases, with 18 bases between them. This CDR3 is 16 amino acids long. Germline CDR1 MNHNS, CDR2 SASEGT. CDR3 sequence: CASSEYQGISGYEQYF. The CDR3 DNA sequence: TGTGCCAGCAGTGAGTATCAGGGGATAAGTGGCTACGAGCAGTACTTC.

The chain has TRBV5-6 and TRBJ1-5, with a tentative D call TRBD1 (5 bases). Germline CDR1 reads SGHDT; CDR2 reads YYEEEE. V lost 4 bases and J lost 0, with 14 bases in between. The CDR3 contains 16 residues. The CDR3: CASSHTGGDSNQPQHF. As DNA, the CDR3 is TGTGCCAGCAGCCACACGGGGGGTGATAGCAATCAGCCCCAGCATTTT.

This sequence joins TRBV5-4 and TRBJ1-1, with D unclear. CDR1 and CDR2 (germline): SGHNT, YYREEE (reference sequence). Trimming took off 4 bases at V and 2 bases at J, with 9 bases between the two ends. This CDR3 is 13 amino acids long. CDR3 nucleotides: TGTGCCAGCAGCATCCAGGCAAACACTGAAGCTTTCTTT. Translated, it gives CASSIQANTEAFF.

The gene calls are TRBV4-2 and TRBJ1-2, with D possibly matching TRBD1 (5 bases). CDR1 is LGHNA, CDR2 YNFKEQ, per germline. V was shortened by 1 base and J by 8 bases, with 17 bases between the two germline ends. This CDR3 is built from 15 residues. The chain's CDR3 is CASSQGGTAEGGYTF. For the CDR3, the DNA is TGTGCCAGCAGCCAAGGCGGGACGGCGGAGGGGGGCTACACCTTC.

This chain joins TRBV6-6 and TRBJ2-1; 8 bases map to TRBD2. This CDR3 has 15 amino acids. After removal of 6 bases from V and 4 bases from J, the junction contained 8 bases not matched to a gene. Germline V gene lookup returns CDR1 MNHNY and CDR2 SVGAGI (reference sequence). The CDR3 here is CASSKGLVSYNEQFF. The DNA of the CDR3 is TGTGCCAGCAGCAAGGGACTAGTTTCGTACAATGAGCAGTTCTTC.